This T cell receptor (beta chain) was captured in a study of OX40 agonist ivuxolimab in advanced cancers. In the study overall: Ivuxolimab was a fully human IgG2 agonistic monoclonal antibody targeting the costimulatory receptor OX40 (CD134). The dose-escalation cohort was about 87% male with a mean age of about 65 years, ranging from roughly 23 to 90. The purpose of peripheral TCRbeta sequencing was to test whether ivuxolimab changed TCR sequence diversity and led to clonal T-cell expansion. Intravenous ivuxolimab was administered to patients every 2 weeks at six dose levels: 0.01, 0.1, 0.3, 1.5, 3 and 10 mg/kg. Patients were allowed to have had prior anti-PD-1, anti-PD-L1 or anti-CTLA-4 therapy, and 30% to 40% of the dose-escalation patients had been treated with checkpoint inhibitors. Partial responses occurred in three dose-escalation patients, of whom one had hepatocellular carcinoma and two had cutaneous melanoma. Among the 52 dose-escalation patients, some 20 had hepatocellular carcinoma, around 15 melanoma, 9 renal cell carcinoma and 9 head and neck cancer. The paper reports the monotherapy dose-escalation portion (N of about 52 patients) of the phase I ivuxolimab trial. What the authors observed across the whole study: At doses of 0.1 to 3.0 mg/kg, clonal expansion of both CD4+ and CD8+ T cells in blood was seen between baseline and week 6. Low levels of normalized T-cell clonal expansion were also seen in some nonresponding patients. On average, CD8+ T cells showed more expanded clones than CD4+ T cells after ivuxolimab. Antigen specificity was not determined for the clonally expanded peripheral T cells. In partial responders in the 0.1-3.0 mg/kg groups, normalized peripheral clonal expansion was found to be among the lowest, especially among CD8+ T cells.

For CDR1 and CDR2, the germline V gene lists SGHAT and FQNNGV. The CDR3 has 13 amino acids, counting the end cysteine and phenylalanine. Only the CDR3 part of the read is kept: 39 bases, read in frame from the first base. The junction shows trimming of 1 base on V and 3 bases on J, plus 7 bases between the germline ends. The trial excluded patients who had a history of autoimmune disease or who were on systemic immunosuppression. Peripheral blood for TCR sequencing was collected from all dose cohorts at baseline, on cycle 4 day 1, and on cycle 7 day 1. Samples came from an open-label, multicenter, first-in-human phase I dose-escalation trial of ivuxolimab. Adults with locally advanced or metastatic melanoma, renal cell, hepatocellular, or head and neck squamous cell carcinoma were enrolled in the trial. CD4+ and CD8+ T cells were sorted separately from peripheral blood before TCR sequencing. To sequence the TCRbeta CDR3 region, genomic DNA was isolated from the sorted cells. The immunoSEQ Assay was used to sequence the TCRbeta CDR3 regions. As stored in TCRdb, this immuneACCESS dataset retains in-frame rearrangements with V and J assigned. A fraction of the clones does not appear; measured against another copy, unresolved V genes explain less than half of the discrepancy, and the remainder lacks a known reason. This sample has approximately 19,000 clones in its table, and about three quarters of those were observed once. Clones ranked in the top ten supply 45% to 50% of the sample.

About this clone itself: Its specific antigen is unknown. No base-level quality is on record; no much larger clone is a single base apart. The sample contains more than one DNA sequence encoding this CDR3.

The V and J segments used are TRBV11-2 and TRBJ2-7; the D gene remains uncertain. The source material was CD4+ or CD8+ T cells sorted from blood, sampled in a trial of the OX40 agonist ivuxolimab. This TCR came from an adult with an advanced solid tumor such as melanoma, head and neck, liver or kidney cancer. The nucleotide sequence is TGTGCCAGCAGCTTAGGGCAGAGCTACGAGCAGTACTTC. Its protein reads: CASSLGQSYEQYF.